One TCR beta chain is described in this entry. This CDR3 spans 16 amino acids. Germline CDR1 is MNHEY and CDR2 is SVGAGI. Trimming took 0 bases from V and 1 from J, leaving 11 bases between them. Repertoires were generated with immunoSEQ multiplex PCR, while TCRdb's copy carries only in-frame clones and drops some. The sample includes about 150,000 clones, about 94% seen only once; the top ten take 5.7%. These data belong to a study of control samples from healthy donors and cancer patients. Sequenced material: blood. The chain is built from TRBV6-5 and TRBJ2-3; D is perhaps TRBD2 (5 bases). The sequence was collected from a man aged 40-49 years in good health. CDR3 DNA: TGTGCCAGCAGTTACTCGGCACTAGGTGGCACAGATACGCAGTATTTT. As protein: CASSYSALGGTDTQYF.